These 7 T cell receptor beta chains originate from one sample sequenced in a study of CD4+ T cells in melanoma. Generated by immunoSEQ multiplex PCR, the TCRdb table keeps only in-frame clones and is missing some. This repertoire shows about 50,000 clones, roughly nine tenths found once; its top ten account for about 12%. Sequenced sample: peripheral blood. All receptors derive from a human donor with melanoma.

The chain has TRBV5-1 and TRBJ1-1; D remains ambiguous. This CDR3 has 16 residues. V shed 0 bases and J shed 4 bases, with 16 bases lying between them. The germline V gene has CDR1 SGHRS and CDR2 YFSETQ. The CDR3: CASSLAGGRSTTEAFF. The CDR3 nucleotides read TGCGCCAGCAGCTTGGCCGGTGGACGGAGTACCACTGAAGCTTTCTTT.

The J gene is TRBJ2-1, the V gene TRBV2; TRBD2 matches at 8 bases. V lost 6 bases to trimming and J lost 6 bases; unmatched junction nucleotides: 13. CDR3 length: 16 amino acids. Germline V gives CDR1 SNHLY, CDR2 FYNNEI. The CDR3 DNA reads TGTGCCAGCAGGGCGTCCTTAGCGGGGTTGCCCAATGAGCAGTTCTTC. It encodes CASRASLAGLPNEQFF.

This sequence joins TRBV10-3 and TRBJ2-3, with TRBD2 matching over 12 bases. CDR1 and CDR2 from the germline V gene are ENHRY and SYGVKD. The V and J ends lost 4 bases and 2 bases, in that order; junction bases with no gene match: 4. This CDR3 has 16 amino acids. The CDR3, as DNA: TGTGCCATCAGTGGGGGACTAGCGGGCCACACAGATACGCAGTATTTT. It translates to CAISGGLAGHTDTQYF.

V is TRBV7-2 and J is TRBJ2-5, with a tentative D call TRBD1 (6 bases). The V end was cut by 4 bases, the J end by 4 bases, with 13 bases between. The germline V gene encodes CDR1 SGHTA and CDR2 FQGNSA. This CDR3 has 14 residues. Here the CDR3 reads CASSSGQKRETQYF. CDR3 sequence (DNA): TGTGCCAGCAGCTCGGGACAAAAGCGAGAGACCCAGTACTTC.

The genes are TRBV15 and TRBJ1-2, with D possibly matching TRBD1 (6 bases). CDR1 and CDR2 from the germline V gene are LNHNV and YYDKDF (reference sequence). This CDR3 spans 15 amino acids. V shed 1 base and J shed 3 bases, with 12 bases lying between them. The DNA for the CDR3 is TGTGCCACCAGCAGAGGACAGGAGGGCGACTATGGCTACACCTTC. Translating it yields CATSRGQEGDYGYTF.

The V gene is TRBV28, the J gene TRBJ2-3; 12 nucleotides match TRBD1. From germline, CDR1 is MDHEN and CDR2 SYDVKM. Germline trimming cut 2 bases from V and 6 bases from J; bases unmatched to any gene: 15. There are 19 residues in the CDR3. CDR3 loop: CASSLPLHNSGQGADTQYF. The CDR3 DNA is TGTGCCAGCAGTTTACCCCTTCACAACTCGGGACAGGGGGCGGATACGCAGTATTTT.

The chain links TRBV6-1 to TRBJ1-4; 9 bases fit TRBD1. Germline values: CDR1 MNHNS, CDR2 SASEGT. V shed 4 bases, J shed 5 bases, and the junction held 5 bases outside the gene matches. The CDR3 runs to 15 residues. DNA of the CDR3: TGTGCCAGCAGTGCACAGGGGGCCTGGAATGAAAAACTGTTTTTT. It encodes CASSAQGAWNEKLFF.